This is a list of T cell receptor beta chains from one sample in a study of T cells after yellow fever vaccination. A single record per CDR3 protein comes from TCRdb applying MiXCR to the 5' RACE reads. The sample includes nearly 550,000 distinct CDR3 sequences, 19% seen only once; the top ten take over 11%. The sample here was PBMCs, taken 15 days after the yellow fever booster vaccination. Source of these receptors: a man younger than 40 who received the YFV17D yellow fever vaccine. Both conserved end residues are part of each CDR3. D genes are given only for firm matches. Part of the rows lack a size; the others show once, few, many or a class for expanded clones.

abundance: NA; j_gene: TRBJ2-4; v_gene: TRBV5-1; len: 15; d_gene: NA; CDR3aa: CASSLEALTKNIQYF; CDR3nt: TGCGCCAGCAGCTTGGAGGCTCTCACCAAAAACATTCAGTACTTC
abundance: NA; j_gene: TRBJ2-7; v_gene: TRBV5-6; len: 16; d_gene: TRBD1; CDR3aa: CASSLRGTGKVYEQYF; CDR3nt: TGTGCCAGCAGCTTGAGAGGGACAGGGAAAGTCTACGAGCAGTACTTC
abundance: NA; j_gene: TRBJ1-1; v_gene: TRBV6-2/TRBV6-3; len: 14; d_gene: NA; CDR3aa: CASRPTGYSTEAFF; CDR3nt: TGTGCCAGCAGACCAACAGGGTATAGCACTGAAGCTTTCTTT
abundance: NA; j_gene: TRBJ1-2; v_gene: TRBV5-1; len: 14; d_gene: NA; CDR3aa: CASSLVGEWYGYTF; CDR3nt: TGCGCCAGCAGCTTGGTGGGGGAATGGTATGGCTACACCTTC
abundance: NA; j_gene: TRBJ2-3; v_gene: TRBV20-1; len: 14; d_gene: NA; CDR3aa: CSARDQGFSDTQYF; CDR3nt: TGCAGTGCTAGAGATCAGGGTTTCTCAGATACGCAGTATTTT
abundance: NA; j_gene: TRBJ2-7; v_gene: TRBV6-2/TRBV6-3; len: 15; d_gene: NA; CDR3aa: CASRPLGTSPGEQYF; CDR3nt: TGTGCCAGCAGACCCCTAGGGACGTCCCCTGGCGAGCAGTACTTC
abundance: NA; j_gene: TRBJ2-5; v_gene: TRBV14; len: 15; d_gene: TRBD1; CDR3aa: CASSLRTGSGETQYF; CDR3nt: TGTGCCAGCAGCCTCCGGACAGGGTCCGGAGAGACCCAGTACTTC
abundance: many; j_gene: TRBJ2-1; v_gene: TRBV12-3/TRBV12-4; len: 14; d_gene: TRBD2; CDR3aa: CASSQGLGTNEQFF; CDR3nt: TGTGCCAGCAGCCAGGGACTAGGAACCAATGAGCAGTTCTTC
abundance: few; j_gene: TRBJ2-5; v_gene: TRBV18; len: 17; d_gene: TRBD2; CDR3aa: CASSRLAGGPFEETQYF; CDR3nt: TGTGCCAGCTCACGCCTAGCGGGAGGGCCCTTCGAAGAGACCCAGTACTTC
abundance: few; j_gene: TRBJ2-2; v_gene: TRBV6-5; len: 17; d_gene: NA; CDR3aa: CASSYKAGQWKAGELFF; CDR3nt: TGTGCCAGCAGTTATAAGGCCGGACAGTGGAAAGCCGGGGAGCTGTTTTTT
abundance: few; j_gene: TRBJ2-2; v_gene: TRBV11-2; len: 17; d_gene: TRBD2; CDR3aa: CASSLELSGSFTGELFF; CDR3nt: TGTGCCAGCAGCTTAGAACTAAGCGGGAGTTTCACCGGGGAGCTGTTTTTT
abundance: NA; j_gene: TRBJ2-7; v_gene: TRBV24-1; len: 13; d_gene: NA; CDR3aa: CATSERGHYEQYF; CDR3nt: TGTGCCACCAGTGAAAGGGGCCACTACGAGCAGTACTTC
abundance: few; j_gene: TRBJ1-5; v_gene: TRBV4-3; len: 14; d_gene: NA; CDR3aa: CASSQVEGFGPQHF; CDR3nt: TGCGCCAGCAGCCAAGTTGAGGGATTTGGGCCCCAGCATTTT
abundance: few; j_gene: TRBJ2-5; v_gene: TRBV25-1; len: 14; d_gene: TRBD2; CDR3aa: CASSEGGSTETQYF; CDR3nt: TGTGCCAGCAGTGAGGGCGGGAGCACGGAGACCCAGTACTTC
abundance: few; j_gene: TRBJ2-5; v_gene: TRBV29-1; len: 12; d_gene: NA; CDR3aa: CSVSQNQETQYF; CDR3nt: TGCAGCGTTTCACAGAACCAAGAGACCCAGTACTTC
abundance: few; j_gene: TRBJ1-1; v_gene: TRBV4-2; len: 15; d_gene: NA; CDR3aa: CASSQASAGSTEAFF; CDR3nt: TGTGCCAGCAGCCAAGCCAGCGCAGGGTCCACTGAAGCTTTCTTT
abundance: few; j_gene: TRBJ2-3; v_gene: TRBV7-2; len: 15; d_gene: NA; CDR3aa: CASTPNGLMTDTQYF; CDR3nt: TGTGCCAGCACCCCCAACGGACTAATGACAGATACGCAGTATTTT
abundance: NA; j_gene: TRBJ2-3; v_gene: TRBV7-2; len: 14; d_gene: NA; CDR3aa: CASSPYRSTDTQYF; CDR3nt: TGTGCCAGCAGCCCCTACCGAAGCACAGATACGCAGTATTTT
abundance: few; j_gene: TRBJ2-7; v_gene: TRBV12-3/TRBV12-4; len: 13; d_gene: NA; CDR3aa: CASSLALGSEQYF; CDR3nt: TGTGCCAGCAGTTTAGCGCTAGGTTCCGAGCAGTACTTC
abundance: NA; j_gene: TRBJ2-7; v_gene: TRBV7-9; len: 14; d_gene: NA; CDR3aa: CASSLGGTRYEQYF; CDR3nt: TGTGCCAGCAGCTTAGGCGGGACGAGATACGAGCAGTACTTC
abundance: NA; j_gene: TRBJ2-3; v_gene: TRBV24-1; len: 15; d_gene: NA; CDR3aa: CATSDAGESTDTQYF; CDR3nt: TGTGCCACCAGTGACGCCGGCGAGAGCACAGATACGCAGTATTTT
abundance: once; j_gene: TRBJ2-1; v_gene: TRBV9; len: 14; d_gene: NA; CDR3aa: CASSPTRSYNEQFF; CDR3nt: TGTGCCAGCAGCCCGACTCGCTCCTACAATGAGCAGTTCTTC
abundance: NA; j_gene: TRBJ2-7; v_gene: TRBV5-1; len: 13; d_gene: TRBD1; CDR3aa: CASSPDRLGRQYF; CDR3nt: TGCGCCAGCAGCCCGGACAGGCTTGGGAGGCAGTACTTC
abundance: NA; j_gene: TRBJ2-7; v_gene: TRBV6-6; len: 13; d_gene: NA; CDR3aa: CASSYMSGYEQYF; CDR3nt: TGTGCCAGCAGTTACATGTCCGGCTACGAGCAGTACTTC
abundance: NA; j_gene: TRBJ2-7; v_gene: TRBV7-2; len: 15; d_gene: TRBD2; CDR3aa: CASSVASGMVSEQYF; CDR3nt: TGTGCCAGCAGCGTAGCTAGCGGGATGGTGAGTGAGCAGTACTTC
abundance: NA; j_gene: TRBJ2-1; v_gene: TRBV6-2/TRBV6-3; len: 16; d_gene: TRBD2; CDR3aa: CASSYGRTSGLNEQFF; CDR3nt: TGTGCCAGCAGTTACGGCCGGACTAGCGGCCTCAATGAGCAGTTCTTC
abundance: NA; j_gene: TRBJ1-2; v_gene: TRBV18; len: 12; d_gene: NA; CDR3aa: CASSPQGYGYTF; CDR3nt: TGTGCCAGCTCACCGCAGGGGTATGGCTACACCTTC
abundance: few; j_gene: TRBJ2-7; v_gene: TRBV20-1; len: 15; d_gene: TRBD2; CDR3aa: CSARGLAGGPSEQYF; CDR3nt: TGCAGTGCTAGGGGACTAGCGGGAGGGCCTAGCGAGCAGTACTTC
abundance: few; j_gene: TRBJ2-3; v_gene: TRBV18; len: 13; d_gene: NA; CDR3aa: CASSPPTLGTQYF; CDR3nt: TGTGCCAGCTCACCACCGACGCTTGGCACGCAGTATTTT
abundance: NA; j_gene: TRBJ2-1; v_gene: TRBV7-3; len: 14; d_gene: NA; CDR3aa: CASKQTGSYNEQFF; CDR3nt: TGTGCCAGCAAGCAAACAGGGTCCTACAATGAGCAGTTCTTC
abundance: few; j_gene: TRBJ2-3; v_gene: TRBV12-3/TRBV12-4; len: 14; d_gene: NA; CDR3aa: CASSRLRPSDTQYF; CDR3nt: TGTGCCAGCAGTAGATTACGGCCGTCGGATACGCAGTATTTT
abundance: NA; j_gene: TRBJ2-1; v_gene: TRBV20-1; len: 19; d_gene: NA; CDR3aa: CSARVRDRVTSGGDNEQFF; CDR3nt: TGCAGTGCTAGAGTGAGGGACAGGGTGACTAGCGGAGGAGACAATGAGCAGTTCTTC
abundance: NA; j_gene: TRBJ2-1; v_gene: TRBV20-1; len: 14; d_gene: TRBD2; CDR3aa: CSAKTSGRINEQFF; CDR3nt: TGCAGTGCTAAGACTAGCGGGAGAATCAATGAGCAGTTCTTC
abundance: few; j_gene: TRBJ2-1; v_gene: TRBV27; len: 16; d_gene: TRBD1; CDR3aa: CASSWDRVWSYNEQFF; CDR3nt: TGTGCCAGCAGTTGGGACAGGGTTTGGTCCTACAATGAGCAGTTCTTC
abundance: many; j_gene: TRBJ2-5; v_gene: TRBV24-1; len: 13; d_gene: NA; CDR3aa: CATSDPLIETQYF; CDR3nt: TGTGCCACCAGTGACCCCTTGATAGAGACCCAGTACTTC
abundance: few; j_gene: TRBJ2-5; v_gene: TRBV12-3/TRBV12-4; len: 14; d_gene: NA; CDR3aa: CASSLGGPRETQYF; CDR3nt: TGTGCCAGCAGTTTAGGGGGGCCCCGGGAGACCCAGTACTTC
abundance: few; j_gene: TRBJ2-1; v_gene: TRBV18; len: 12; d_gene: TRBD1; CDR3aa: CASSLRGPEQFF; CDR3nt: TGTGCCAGCTCACTCAGGGGGCCTGAGCAGTTCTTC
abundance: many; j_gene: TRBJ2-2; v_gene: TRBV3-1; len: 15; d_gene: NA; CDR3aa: CASSQPRGLTGELFF; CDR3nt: TGTGCCAGCAGCCAACCGCGTGGGCTCACCGGGGAGCTGTTTTTT